The next 7 T cell receptor beta chains were all read from a single sample in a study of blood T cells in healthy people across ages (dated by TCRdb to the mid-2010s). Libraries were built with 5' RACE. The instrument was an Illumina HiSeq 2500. A second PCR of roughly 7 to 11 cycles was performed with a sample-barcoded 5' primer and a J-beta primer mix. TCRdb trimmed the raw reads at Q25, called clones with MiXCR and kept productive beta chains. Records with the same CDR3 protein are collapsed into one entry carrying the most frequent genes and DNA. The sample records 950,000 to 1,200,000 distinct CDR3 sequences, around two fifths of which are singletons. The top ten hold 10% to 15% of the sample. The material sequenced was blood. Receptors were obtained from a man aged 18 to 29 in good health.

For the CDR3, the DNA is TGTGCCACCAGCAGAGAGAGGGTCAGGGAATCAGATACGCAGTATTTT. Translation gives CATSRERVRESDTQYF. V gene TRBV15 combines with J gene TRBJ2-3; D may match TRBD1 or TRBD2 (5 bases each). From germline, CDR1 is LNHNV and CDR2 YYDKDF (reference sequence). V lost 0 bases and J 4 bases, leaving 14 bases between the germline ends. The CDR3 covers 16 residues. Supplemented by reference TRBV15 and TRBJ2-3, the full variable domain reads DAMVIQNPRYQVTQFGKPVTLSCSQTLNHNVMYWYQQKSSQAPKLLFHYYDKDFNNEADTPDNFQSRRPNTSFCFLDIRSPGLGDTAMYLCATSRERVRESDTQYFGPGTRLTVL.

This clonotype was detected a few times. V and J are TRBV3-1 and TRBJ1-2; TRBD1 might be the D (5 bases). The CDR3 runs to 15 residues. Germline CDR1 LGHDT, CDR2 YNNKEL (reference sequence). V lost 4 bases and J lost 6, with 18 bases in between. CDR3 sequence: CASSRYRAGLNGYTF. In DNA, the CDR3 is TGTGCCAGCAGCCGTTATCGGGCAGGGCTTAATGGCTACACCTTC.

J is TRBJ2-5 and V is TRBV20-1, with 10 nucleotides matching TRBD1. The CDR3 sequence is 16 residues long. The germline V gene has CDR1 DFQATT and CDR2 SNEGSKA (reference sequence). V lost 1 base to trimming and J lost 11 bases; unmatched junction nucleotides: 16. DNA of the CDR3: TGCAGTGCTAGAGCTTTCCGGGACAGGGGTAACAATGAGCAGTACTTC. It codes for CSARAFRDRGNNEQYF.

This clonotype has a handful of counts. A clone one base away is much larger, so this may be a read error. The chain couples TRBV12-3 or TRBV12-4 to TRBJ1-4; D unresolved. CDR3 length: 14 amino acids. The ends were cut back, 5 bases at V and 3 bases at J, with 10 bases in the middle. The CDR3 loop is CASSVGPANEKLFF. Here the CDR3 DNA reads TGTGCCAGCAGTGTAGGGCCTGCTAATGAAAAACTGTTTTTT.

The V call is TRBV20-1, the J call TRBJ1-1, with D possibly being TRBD1 (6 bases). V lost 5 bases to trimming and J lost 8 bases, with 9 bases between them. CDR1 DFQATT and CDR2 SNEGSKA come from the germline V gene (reference sequence). The CDR3 spans 10 residues. The CDR3 DNA reads as TGCAGTGCTGGCAGGGGCGAAGCTTTCTTT. This sequence encodes CSAGRGEAFF.

The chain is built from TRBV12-3 or TRBV12-4 and TRBJ1-3; D remains ambiguous. Trimming pared 2 bases from V and 0 bases from J, leaving 5 bases between. This CDR3 has 14 amino acids. This chain's CDR3 is CASSLRLSGNTIYF. DNA for the CDR3: TGTGCCAGCAGTTTAAGACTCTCTGGAAACACCATATATTTT.

V usage is TRBV29-1 and J usage is TRBJ2-2; TRBD1 is a possible D gene (6 bases). This CDR3 contains 15 residues. Germline CDR1 SQVTM, CDR2 ANQGSEA. V lost 2 bases, J lost 2 bases, and 12 bases lay in between. The chain's CDR3 is CSVEPRGINTGELFF. For the CDR3, the DNA is TGCAGCGTTGAACCAAGGGGGATTAACACCGGGGAGCTGTTTTTT.